One and the same sample provided the 14 T cell receptor beta chains below, sequenced in a study of patients and donors after allogeneic stem cell transplantation. MiXCR, applied by TCRdb to the RT-PCR reads, yields one record per CDR3 protein. This sample has 20,000 to 30,000 distinct CDR3 sequences, with approximately 8.8% found just once. Sequenced sample: blood, either unsorted or a sorted T cell fraction (not recorded which). The receptors originated from a human donor who was either an allogeneic HSCT recipient or a stem cell or donor lymphocyte infusion donor (not recorded which). It is not recorded whose cells these are; they may come from a transplant donor.

This clonotype occurred many times. The chain recombines TRBV7-9 with TRBJ2-5; 8 bases map to TRBD1. The germline V gene has CDR1 SEHNR and CDR2 FQNEAQ (reference sequence). This CDR3 region has 16 residues. V was pared by 8 bases and J by 2 bases, with 13 bases of the junction left unmatched. The CDR3 sequence: CASGPKRTGPQETQYF. Written as DNA, the CDR3 is TGTGCCAGCGGACCAAAGCGGACAGGGCCACAAGAGACCCAGTACTTC.

This clonotype appeared many times. V is TRBV20-1 and J is TRBJ1-4; 7 nucleotides match TRBD1. Germline V gene data show CDR1 as DFQATT and CDR2 as SNEGSKA (reference sequence). The length of the CDR3 is 15 residues. The V segment lost 3 bases and the J segment 5 bases; nucleotides outside the gene matches: 9. CDR3 sequence (DNA): TGCAGTGCTAGGGATTCGGGACAGATGAATGAAAAACTGTTTTTT. This encodes CSARDSGQMNEKLFF.

Only a few counts were recorded for this clonotype. The chain couples TRBV29-1 to TRBJ2-5, with D perhaps matching TRBD1 or TRBD2 (7 bases each). The germline gives CDR1 SQVTM, CDR2 ANQGSEA. The V end was cut by 6 bases, the J end by 5 bases, with 13 bases between. The CDR3 sequence is 12 residues long. As DNA, the CDR3 is TGCAGCGTCCAGGGGGGGGAGGAGACCCAGTACTTC. Its translation is CSVQGGEETQYF.

The rearrangement uses TRBV4-1 and TRBJ2-3; unclear D gene. This CDR3 region has 12 residues. Trimming removed 4 bases from V and 1 base from J, with 3 bases in between. Per the germline V gene, CDR1 is MGHRA and CDR2 is YSYEKL. In nucleotides, the CDR3 is TGCGCCAGCAGCCCCTGCACAGATACGCAGTATTTT. Protein product: CASSPCTDTQYF.

The chain employs TRBV7-3 and TRBJ2-1; D may be TRBD2 (5 bases). Germline assignment: CDR1 SGHTA and CDR2 FQGTGA. V was trimmed by 5 bases and J by 2 bases, leaving 10 bases between them. The length of the CDR3 is 14 residues. CDR3 in DNA: TGTGCCAGCAGCCCTCCCGGGACCTACAATGAGCAGTTCTTC. As protein: CASSPPGTYNEQFF.

In DNA form, the CDR3 reads TGTGCCAGCAGTGAAGCCGTCCAGATGGAGACCCAGTACTTC. As protein: CASSEAVQMETQYF. The genes are TRBV6-1 and TRBJ2-5; D ambiguous. Germline assignment: CDR1 MNHNS and CDR2 SASEGT. V was trimmed by 0 bases and J by 5 bases, leaving 10 bases between them. This CDR3 is built from 14 residues.

This clonotype was detected ten times or more. V is TRBV28 and J is TRBJ2-1; a weak D match, TRBD2 (6 bases). Per the germline V gene, CDR1 is MDHEN and CDR2 is SYDVKM. The V gene lost 3 bases and the J gene lost 2 bases, with 8 bases spanning the gap. There are 14 residues in the CDR3. Here the CDR3 DNA reads TGTGCCAGCAGTTTCGGCGGGACCTACAATGAGCAGTTCTTC. Protein: CASSFGGTYNEQFF.

There are many counts of this clonotype. The V and J genes are TRBV28 and TRBJ2-7; D remains ambiguous. V was clipped by 5 bases and J by 4 bases, with 15 bases between them. CDR3 length equals 14 residues. Germline loops: CDR1 MDHEN, CDR2 SYDVKM. DNA for the CDR3: TGTGCCAGCAGTGATCTTACTGGATTGTACGAGCAGTACTTC. It yields the protein CASSDLTGLYEQYF.

This clonotype was seen a few times. V gene TRBV7-2 combines with J gene TRBJ2-1; D possibly corresponds to TRBD2 (6 bases). CDR3 length equals 13 residues. V shed 5 bases and J shed 8 bases, with 13 bases lying between them. Germline V gene data show CDR1 as SGHTA and CDR2 as FQGNSA. CDR3 sequence (DNA): TGTGCCAGCAGCCCGCTGACTAGTTATGAGCAGTTCTTC. The encoded protein is CASSPLTSYEQFF.

This clonotype was seen at least ten times. The gene calls are TRBV7-9 and TRBJ2-1; D is perhaps TRBD1 or TRBD2 (5 bases each). The CDR3 length is 16 residues. The germline gives CDR1 SEHNR, CDR2 FQNEAQ (reference sequence). Trimming shortened V by 6 bases and J by 7 bases, and 22 bases separated the two germline ends. CDR3 residues: CASSDPTPRDRNEQFF. DNA of the CDR3: TGTGCCAGCAGTGACCCCACCCCGAGGGACCGGAATGAGCAGTTCTTC.

The chain employs TRBV24-1 and TRBJ2-3; tentatively, D is TRBD1 (6 bases). The CDR3 consists of 14 residues. The V and J ends lost 8 bases and 0 bases respectively, with 11 bases between them. The germline V gene has CDR1 KGHDR and CDR2 SFDVKD. CDR3 DNA: TGTGCCACCATCGACAGGACGAGCACAGATACGCAGTATTTT. This codes for CATIDRTSTDTQYF.

This chain links TRBV27 with TRBJ2-1; D tentatively reads TRBD1 or TRBD2 (5 bases each). Between the trimmed V and J ends, which lost 6 bases and 0 bases, there was a span of 12 bases. The germline V gene encodes CDR1 MNHEY and CDR2 SMNVEV (reference sequence). CDR3 length equals 15 residues. CDR3 bases: TGTGCCAGCAGATCACCAGGGAGCTCCTACAATGAGCAGTTCTTC. Residues: CASRSPGSSYNEQFF.

This clonotype has ten or more counts. The chain is built from TRBV11-3 and TRBJ1-6; 9 nucleotides match TRBD1. This CDR3 has 16 amino acids. Germline CDR1 and CDR2: SGHNT and YENEEA. J lost 5 bases, V lost 5 bases, and 7 bases had no gene match. The CDR3 sequence: CASSPAGQGNNSPLHF. Written as DNA, the CDR3 is TGTGCCAGCAGCCCGGCGGGACAGGGAAATAATTCACCCCTCCACTTT.

Ten or more counts support this clonotype. The chain uses TRBV5-1 and TRBJ1-5; D is possibly TRBD1 (5 bases). V dropped 0 bases and J dropped 5 bases, with 9 bases sitting between them. This CDR3 is built from 14 residues. Per the germline V gene, CDR1 is SGHRS and CDR2 is YFSETQ. CDR3 sequence reads: CASSLGQGDQPQHF. The CDR3, as DNA: TGCGCCAGCAGCTTGGGGCAGGGTGATCAGCCCCAGCATTTT. Filled out from reference TRBV5-1 and TRBJ1-5, the complete variable domain reads KAGVTQTPRYLIKTRGQQVTLSCSPISGHRSVSWYQQTPGQGLQFLFEYFSETQRNKGNFPGRFSGRQFSNSRSEMNVSTLELGDSALYLCASSLGQGDQPQHFGDGTRLSIL.